A single sample is the source of the 18 T cell receptor beta chains below, sequenced in a study of regulatory T cells in long-lasting Graves disease. Investigators prepared the TCR beta libraries by applying iRepertoire HTBI primers and Arm-PCR of CDR3 regions. From the multiplex PCR reads, TCRdb called clonotypes with MiXCR, one entry per CDR3 protein. The sample comprises 350,000 to 400,000 distinct CDR3 sequences, 15% of which are singletons, and 22% rests with the top ten. The time point: newly diagnosed GD, antithyroid drugs for less than 3 months. From PBMCs, RNA was extracted and then used to make the TCR library. Sequencing used peripheral blood mononuclear cells (PBMCs), obtained at new diagnosis, from a patient treated with antithyroid drugs. These receptors were taken from a female donor with Graves disease.

Many counts were recorded for this clonotype. The chain employs TRBV20-1 and TRBJ1-1; D is possibly TRBD1 (5 bases). Trimming stripped 4 bases from V and 4 bases from J, with 19 bases between. The germline CDR1 and CDR2 sequences are DFQATT and SNEGSKA (reference sequence). The CDR3 is 15 amino acids. CDR3 region: CSATFWVGESTEAFF. CDR3 in DNA: TGCAGTGCTACCTTCTGGGTGGGGGAGAGCACTGAAGCTTTCTTT.

The rearrangement joins TRBV19 to TRBJ1-4; TRBD1 might be the D (5 bases). Germline assignment: CDR1 LNHDA and CDR2 SQIVND (reference sequence). V gave up 3 bases and J gave up 10 bases, with 18 bases separating them. The CDR3 is 15 residues long. For the CDR3, the DNA is TGTGCCAGTAGTATCCGGGACGGGCTCCAGCGAAAACTGTTTTTT. It specifies CASSIRDGLQRKLFF.

The rearrangement uses TRBV25-1 and TRBJ1-3; no firm D call. CDR1 MGHDK and CDR2 SYGVNS come from the germline V gene. The CDR3 extends over 16 amino acids. The V gene lost 2 bases and the J gene lost 0 bases, with 11 bases spanning the gap. CDR3 in DNA: TGTGCCAGCAGTGAAGAGGCGACGAGCTCTGGAAACACCATATATTTT. Protein sequence: CASSEEATSSGNTIYF.

This clonotype was observed at least ten times. The conserved closing phenylalanine or tryptophan is absent in this CDR3, likely reflecting a read error. The chain links TRBV13 to TRBJ2-1, with 8 bases lining up with TRBD2. The germline V gene has CDR1 PRHDT and CDR2 FYEKMQ (reference sequence). The CDR3 length is 16 residues. After removal of 5 bases from V and 2 bases from J, the junction contained 8 bases not matched to a gene. Here the CDR3 DNA reads TGTGCCAGCAGCCCCCGGACTAGCCCCACCTACAATGAGCAGTTCCTC. Amino acid sequence: CASSPRTSPTYNEQFL.

This clonotype was seen repeatedly, ten times or more. The gene calls are TRBV20-1 and TRBJ2-2; TRBD1 matches at 7 bases. This CDR3 is 16 amino acids long. Germline values: CDR1 DFQATT, CDR2 SNEGSKA (reference sequence). Trimming cost V 1 base and J 8 bases; bases outside gene matches: 13. CDR3 in amino acids: CSARAMGQWKGGELFF. CDR3 nucleotides: TGCAGTGCTAGAGCCATGGGACAGTGGAAGGGTGGGGAGCTGTTTTTT.

Note on this clonotype: A far larger clone is off by one base, so a read error is likely. The genes are TRBV6-2 or TRBV6-3 and TRBJ2-1; tentatively, D is TRBD2 (5 bases). This CDR3 has 17 residues. Germline values: CDR1 MNHEY, CDR2 SVGEGT. With 4 bases removed from V and 5 bases from J, the gap between germline ends came to 21 bases. In nucleotides, the CDR3 is TGTGCCAGCAGTTGCGCTTATCTCCGGGATCGGAACAATGAGCAGTTCTTC. As protein: CASSCAYLRDRNNEQFF.

This clonotype has ten or more counts. The rearrangement uses TRBV7-3 and TRBJ1-3; 10 bases align to TRBD1. From germline, CDR1 is SGHTA and CDR2 FQGTGA. V gave up 3 bases and J gave up 8 bases; unmatched junction bases: 7. This CDR3 is 15 amino acids long. The CDR3 here is CASSLTGGSRDTIYF. The CDR3 DNA is TGTGCCAGCAGCTTGACAGGGGGCAGCCGTGACACCATATATTTT.

This clonotype has ten or more counts. This chain joins TRBV6-5 and TRBJ1-1; D is unclear. CDR3 length: 15 residues. Trimming removed 0 bases at V and 0 bases at J, with 8 bases between. The V gene's germline CDR1 is MNHEY and CDR2 SVGAGI. CDR3 coding DNA: TGTGCCAGCAGTTACTCCGGCGATCTGAACACTGAAGCTTTCTTT. Amino acids: CASSYSGDLNTEAFF.

The J gene is TRBJ2-5, the V gene TRBV12-3 or TRBV12-4, with 9 positions matching TRBD1. Unmatched junction bases numbered 5, after V lost 1 base and J lost 5 bases. There are 15 residues in the CDR3. The CDR3 protein is CASSLVQGAGETQYF. The CDR3 DNA is TGTGCCAGCAGTTTAGTACAGGGGGCGGGGGAGACCCAGTACTTC.

This chain links TRBV19 with TRBJ2-1; 7 bases line up with TRBD1. The CDR3 extends over 16 amino acids. Per germline, CDR1 LNHDA and CDR2 SQIVND (reference sequence). Trimming cost V 3 bases and J 6 bases; bases outside gene matches: 11. CDR3 nucleotide sequence: TGTGCCAGTAGTATGATGAGGGGGCGGTTAATCAATGAGCAGTTCTTC. Protein sequence: CASSMMRGRLINEQFF.

There are a few counts of this clonotype. The gene calls are TRBV7-2 and TRBJ1-3; unclear D gene. V was trimmed by 3 bases and J by 0 bases, leaving 24 bases between them. The CDR3 extends over 20 amino acids. The germline CDR1 and CDR2 sequences are SGHTA and FQGNSA. The CDR3 DNA reads TGTGCCAGCAGCTTGTCGGCACGATGGATTAGGCCTTACTCTGGAAACACCATATATTTT. Translation gives CASSLSARWIRPYSGNTIYF.

This clonotype was recorded a few times. V gene TRBV25-1 combines with J gene TRBJ2-1; 13 bases fit TRBD2. The CDR3 is made up of 18 amino acids. J was trimmed by 4 bases and V by 3 bases; bases with no gene match: 9. CDR1 is MGHDK and CDR2 is SYGVNS in the germline V gene. Written as DNA, the CDR3 is TGTGCCAGCAGTGATAGGACTAGCGGGGGCCCGGAGTACAATGAGCAGTTCTTC. Translated, it gives CASSDRTSGGPEYNEQFF.

This clonotype came up a few times. V is TRBV29-1 and J is TRBJ2-7; a weak D match, TRBD2 (6 bases). Germline values: CDR1 SQVTM, CDR2 ANQGSEA. CDR3 length equals 13 residues. V was cut by 3 bases and J by 4 bases, with 13 bases left in between. CDR3 nucleotide sequence: TGCAGCGTTGATGCGGAGGGGACGTACGAGCAGTACTTC. Amino acid sequence: CSVDAEGTYEQYF.

About this clonotype: This sequence may be a read error, since a much larger clone differs from it by one base. The chain has TRBV27 and TRBJ2-7; 9 nucleotides agree with TRBD2. The CDR3 is 14 amino acids. The J segment lost 6 bases and the V segment lost 3 bases, leaving 6 bases of the junction unmatched. From germline, CDR1 is MNHEY and CDR2 SMNVEV (reference sequence). The CDR3 sequence is CASSFLAGDREQYF. In DNA, the CDR3 is TGTGCCAGCAGTTTCTTAGCGGGAGACCGCGAGCAGTACTTC.

This clonotype was seen at least ten times. The chain is built from TRBV7-2 and TRBJ2-3; a weak D match, TRBD2 (6 bases). The CDR3 totals 13 residues. The V end lost 5 bases, the J end lost 7 bases, and 13 bases lay between the germline ends. Germline CDR1 is SGHTA and CDR2 is FQGNSA. The CDR3 coding sequence is TGTGCCAGCAGCGCTAGCGACTTGAATACGCAGTATTTT. It encodes CASSASDLNTQYF.

Points on this clonotype: A much larger clone is a single base away; this may be a read error. The chain combines TRBV12-3 or TRBV12-4 with TRBJ1-6, with D possibly matching TRBD1 (6 bases). V lost 9 bases, J lost 9 bases, and 24 bases lay in between. The CDR3 runs to 16 residues. The CDR3 region is CASRKWGAGASSPLHF. Here the CDR3 DNA reads TGTGCCAGTCGAAAGTGGGGGGCAGGGGCGAGTTCACCCCTCCACTTT.

There are many counts of this clonotype. The gene calls are TRBV29-1 and TRBJ1-2; tentative D call: TRBD1 (6 bases). This CDR3 is built from 13 residues. The V end was cut by 6 bases, the J end by 3 bases, with 14 bases between. Germline CDR1 is SQVTM and CDR2 is ANQGSEA. For the CDR3, the DNA is TGCAGCGTGGATGGGAGGGGGTACTATGGCTACACCTTC. Its translation is CSVDGRGYYGYTF.

This clonotype appeared many times. The gene calls are TRBV6-5 and TRBJ2-1; D might be TRBD1 or TRBD2, each matching 7 bases. The V gene lost 2 bases and the J gene lost 9 bases, with 17 bases spanning the gap. Germline assignment: CDR1 MNHEY and CDR2 SVGAGI. This CDR3 contains 15 residues. For the CDR3, the DNA is TGTGCCAGCAGTTACGCCGAGACAGGGAGGGGTGAGCAGTTCTTC. Its protein is CASSYAETGRGEQFF.